Below, one TCR beta chain is given with its context. This clonotype was detected a few times. Its antigen specificity is not known. The input lacks base qualities; no much larger clone sits a single base away. TCRdb records Illumina HiSeq 1500 as the sequencer. In TCRdb, the public reads were trimmed at Q25 with fastp and aligned with MiXCR, with productive beta chains retained. Duplicate CDR3 protein sequences are folded into a single record with the most common DNA and genes. The sample table lists fewer than 850,000 distinct CDR3 sequences, just under 30% of them with a count of one. The top ten clones comprise around 12% of the sample. What this sample's treatment or condition label stands for: in vitro stimulation with specific CMV peptide epitopes to enrich CMV-specific T cells. These data belong to a study of T cell repertoires in cytomegalovirus infection (dated by TCRdb to about 2019). As for the study more broadly: Peptide stimulations targeted recently identified HLA-C-restricted CMV epitopes, whose presentation resists viral immunomodulation, together with well-studied HLA-B-restricted epitopes. Because public TCR beta signatures pointed to carriage of CMV infection together with the matching HLA type, the HLA type of each donor mattered for the analysis.

V is trimmed back by 4 bases and J by 0 bases, and the junction contains 6 bases that no gene match accounts for. Measured from the cysteine to the phenylalanine, the CDR3 is 16 residues long. The CDR3 DNA has 48 bases and is translated from base 1. What the authors observed across the whole study: The ex vivo response was dominated by HLA-C-restricted CMV-specific TCR beta clonotypes, and the single most frequent clonotype in two of eight donors was supplied by these HLA-C-restricted clonotypes. Cumulative frequency of public TCR beta family members discriminated carriers of CMV infection plus the relevant HLA type in this cohort and an independent roughly 330-donor cohort.

The input for sequencing was cultured CD8+ T cells from PBMCs, taken from culture after CMV antigen stimulation. This clonotype was obtained from a human donor in good health (CMV status not recorded). Some clones in this sample may be carry-over from other donors' samples. The chain uses TRBV12-3 or TRBV12-4 and TRBJ1-5, and TRBD1 matches 7 of the central bases. The nucleotide sequence is given as TGTGCCAGCAGTTCACCCGGGACAGATAGCAATCAGCCCCAGCATTTT. Translated, this gives CASSSPGTDSNQPQHF.